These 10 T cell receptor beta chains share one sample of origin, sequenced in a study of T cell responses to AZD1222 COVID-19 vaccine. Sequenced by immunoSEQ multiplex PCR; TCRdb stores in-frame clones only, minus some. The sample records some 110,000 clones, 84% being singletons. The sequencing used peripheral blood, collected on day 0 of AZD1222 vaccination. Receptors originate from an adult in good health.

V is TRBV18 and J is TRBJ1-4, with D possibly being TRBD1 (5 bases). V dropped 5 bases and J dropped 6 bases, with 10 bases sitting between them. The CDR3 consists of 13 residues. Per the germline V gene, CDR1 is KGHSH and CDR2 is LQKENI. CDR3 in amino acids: CASSLTGDEKLFF. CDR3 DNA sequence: TGTGCCAGCTCATTAACGGGGGATGAAAAACTGTTTTTT.

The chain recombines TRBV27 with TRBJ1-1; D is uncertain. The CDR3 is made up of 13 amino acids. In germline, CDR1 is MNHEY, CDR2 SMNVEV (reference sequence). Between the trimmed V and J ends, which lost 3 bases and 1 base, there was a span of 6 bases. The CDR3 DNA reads TGTGCCAGCAGTTTGGCCGGGAACACTGAAGCTTTCTTT. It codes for CASSLAGNTEAFF.

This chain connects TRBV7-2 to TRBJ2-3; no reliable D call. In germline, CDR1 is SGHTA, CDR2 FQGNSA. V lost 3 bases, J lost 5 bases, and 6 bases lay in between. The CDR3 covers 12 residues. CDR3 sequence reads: CASSLTGDTQYF. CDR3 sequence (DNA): TGTGCCAGCAGCTTGACTGGAGATACGCAGTATTTT.

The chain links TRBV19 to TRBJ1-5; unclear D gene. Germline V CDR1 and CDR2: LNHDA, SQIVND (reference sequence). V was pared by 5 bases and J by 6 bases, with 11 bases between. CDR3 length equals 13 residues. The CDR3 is CASSLVTTQPQHF. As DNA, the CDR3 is TGTGCCAGTAGTCTAGTGACTACTCAGCCCCAGCATTTT.

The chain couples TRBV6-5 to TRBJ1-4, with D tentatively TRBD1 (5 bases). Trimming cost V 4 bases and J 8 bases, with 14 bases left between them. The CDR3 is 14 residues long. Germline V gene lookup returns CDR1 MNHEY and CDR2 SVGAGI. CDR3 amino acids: CASSSTGGDEKLFF. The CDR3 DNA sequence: TGTGCCAGCAGTTCAACAGGAGGAGACGAAAAACTGTTTTTT.

The CDR3 region is CASSKQGGDTGELFF. The CDR3 nucleotides are TGTGCCAGTAGTAAACAGGGCGGTGACACCGGGGAGCTGTTTTTT. The chain links TRBV19 to TRBJ2-2, with TRBD1 as a possible D gene (6 bases). Trimming took off 4 bases at V and 3 bases at J, with 12 bases between the two ends. In germline, CDR1 is LNHDA, CDR2 SQIVND (reference sequence). The CDR3 covers 15 residues.

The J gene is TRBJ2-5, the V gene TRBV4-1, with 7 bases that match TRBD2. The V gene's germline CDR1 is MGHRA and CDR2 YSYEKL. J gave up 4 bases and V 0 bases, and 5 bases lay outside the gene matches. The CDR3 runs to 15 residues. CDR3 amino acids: CASSQDLSGAETQYF. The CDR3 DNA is TGCGCCAGCAGCCAAGATTTAAGCGGGGCAGAGACCCAGTACTTC.

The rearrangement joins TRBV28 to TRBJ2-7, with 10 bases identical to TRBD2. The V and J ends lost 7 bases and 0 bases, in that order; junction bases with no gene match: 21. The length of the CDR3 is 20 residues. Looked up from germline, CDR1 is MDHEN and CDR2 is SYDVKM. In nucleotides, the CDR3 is TGTGCCAGCACGGCATTGGTAGGGCTAGCGGGAGATAAGGGCTCCTACGAGCAGTACTTC. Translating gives CASTALVGLAGDKGSYEQYF.

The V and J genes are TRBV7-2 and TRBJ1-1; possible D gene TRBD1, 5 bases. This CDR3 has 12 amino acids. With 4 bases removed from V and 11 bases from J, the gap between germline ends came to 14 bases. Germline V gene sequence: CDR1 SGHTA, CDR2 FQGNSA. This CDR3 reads CASSSDSFRAFF. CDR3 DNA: TGTGCCAGCAGCTCCGACAGCTTCCGCGCTTTCTTT.

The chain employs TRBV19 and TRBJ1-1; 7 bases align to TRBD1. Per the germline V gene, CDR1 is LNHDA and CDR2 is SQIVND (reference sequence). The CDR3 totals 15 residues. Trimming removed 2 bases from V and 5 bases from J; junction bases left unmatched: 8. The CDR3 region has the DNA TGTGCCAGTAGTATAAGACAGGGAGCTTGGACTGAAGCTTTCTTT. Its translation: CASSIRQGAWTEAFF. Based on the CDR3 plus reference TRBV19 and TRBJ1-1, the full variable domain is DGGITQSPKYLFRKEGQNVTLSCEQNLNHDAMYWYRQDPGQGLRLIYYSQIVNDFQKGDIAEGYSVSREKKESFPLTVTSAQKNPTAFYLCASSIRQGAWTEAFFGQGTRLTVV.